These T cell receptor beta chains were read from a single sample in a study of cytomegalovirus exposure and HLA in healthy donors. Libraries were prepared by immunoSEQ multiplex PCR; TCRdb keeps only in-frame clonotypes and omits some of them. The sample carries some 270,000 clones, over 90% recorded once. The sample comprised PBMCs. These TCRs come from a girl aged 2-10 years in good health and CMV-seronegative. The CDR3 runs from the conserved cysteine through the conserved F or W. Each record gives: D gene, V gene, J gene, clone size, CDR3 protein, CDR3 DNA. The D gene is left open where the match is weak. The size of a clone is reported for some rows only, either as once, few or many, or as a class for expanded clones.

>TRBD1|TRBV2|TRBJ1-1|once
CASGTGGTEAFF
TGTGCCAGTGGGACAGGGGGGACTGAAGCTTTCTTT
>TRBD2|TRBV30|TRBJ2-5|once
CAWSGSGGETQYF
TGTGCCTGGAGTGGTAGCGGGGGAGAGACCCAGTACTTC
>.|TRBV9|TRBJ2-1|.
CTSSSPRDYNEQFF
TGTACCAGCAGTTCTCCCCGGGACTACAATGAGCAGTTCTTC
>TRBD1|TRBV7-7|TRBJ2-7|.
CASSVGTGEEQYF
TGTGCTAGCAGCGTGGGGACAGGGGAAGAGCAGTACTTC
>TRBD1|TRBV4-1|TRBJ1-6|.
CASSQDEDRGNSPLHF
TGCGCCAGCAGCCAAGATGAGGACAGGGGCAATTCACCCCTCCACTTT
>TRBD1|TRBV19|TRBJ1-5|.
CASSTTGVNQPQHF
TGTGCCAGTAGTACTACAGGGGTCAATCAGCCCCAGCATTTT
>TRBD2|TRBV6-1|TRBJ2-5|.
CASSWPTSAQETQYF
TGTGCCAGCAGTTGGCCCACTAGCGCCCAAGAGACCCAGTACTTC
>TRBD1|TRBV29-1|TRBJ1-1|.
CSARTGGTEAFF
TGCAGCGCCCGTACAGGGGGCACTGAAGCTTTCTTT
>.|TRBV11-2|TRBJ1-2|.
CASSRRQSNYGYTF
TGTGCCAGCAGCCGCCGACAGTCAAACTATGGCTACACCTTC
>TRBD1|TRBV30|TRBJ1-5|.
CAWIPGTGGDQPQHF
TGTGCCTGGATCCCCGGGACAGGGGGCGATCAGCCCCAGCATTTT
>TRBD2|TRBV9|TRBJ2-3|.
CASSAHSSGGADTQYF
TGTGCCAGCAGCGCCCATTCTAGCGGGGGCGCAGATACGCAGTATTTT
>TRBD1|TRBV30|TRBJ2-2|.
CAWSAGTGDTGELFF
TGTGCCTGGAGCGCGGGGACAGGGGACACCGGGGAGCTGTTTTTT
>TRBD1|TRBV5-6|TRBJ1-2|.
CASSTRQGYTF
TGTGCCAGCAGCACCCGACAGGGTTACACCTTC
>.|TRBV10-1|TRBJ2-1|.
CASSESTNSYNEQFF
TGCGCCAGCAGTGAGTCGACTAACTCCTACAATGAGCAGTTCTTC
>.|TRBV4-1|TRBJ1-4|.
CASERQPSTTFEKLFF
TGCGCCAGCGAACGGCAGCCATCAACTACCTTTGAAAAACTGTTTTTT
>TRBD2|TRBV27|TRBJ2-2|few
CASSLLSGGPSTGELFF
TGTGCCAGCAGTTTATTGTCGGGGGGGCCAAGCACCGGGGAGCTGTTTTTT
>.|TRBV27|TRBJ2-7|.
CASSLIPGSYEQYF
TGTGCCAGCAGTTTAATCCCGGGATCCTACGAGCAGTACTTC
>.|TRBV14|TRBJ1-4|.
CASSQVAEKLFF
TGTGCCAGCAGCCAAGTCGCGGAAAAACTGTTTTTT
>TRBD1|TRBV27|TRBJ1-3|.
CASSFRGQGDTIYF
TGTGCCAGCAGTTTCCGGGGACAGGGGGACACCATATATTTT
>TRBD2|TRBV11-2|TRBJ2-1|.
CASSLDLLSGGHLGQFF
TGTGCCAGCAGCTTAGATCTCCTAAGCGGGGGGCACCTTGGGCAGTTCTTC
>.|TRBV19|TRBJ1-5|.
CASNGLRGEGPQHF
TGTGCCAGTAATGGCCTTAGGGGGGAGGGGCCCCAGCATTTT
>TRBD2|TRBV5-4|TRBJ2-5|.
CASSLGLAVMETQYF
TGTGCCAGCAGCTTGGGACTAGCGGTTATGGAGACCCAGTACTTC
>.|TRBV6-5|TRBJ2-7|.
CASSYSSEPTLYEQYF
TGTGCCAGCAGTTACTCATCCGAACCGACTCTCTACGAGCAGTACTTC
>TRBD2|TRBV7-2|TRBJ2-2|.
CASSLEGLAGRVGELFF
TGTGCCAGCAGCTTGGAGGGACTAGCGGGACGGGTAGGGGAGCTGTTTTTT
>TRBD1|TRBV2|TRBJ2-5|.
CASNRRDSETQYF
TGTGCCAGCAACCGCAGGGACAGCGAGACCCAGTACTTC
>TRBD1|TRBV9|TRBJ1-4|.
CASSAPGQAFFNEKLFF
TGTGCCAGCAGCGCCCCGGGACAGGCTTTTTTTAATGAAAAACTGTTTTTT
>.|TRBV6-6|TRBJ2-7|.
CASSYPDLTDEQYF
TGTGCCAGCAGTTACCCTGACCTGACAGACGAGCAGTACTTC
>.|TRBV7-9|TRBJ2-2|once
CASSSTAGPSTGELFF
TGTGCCAGCAGCTCCACTGCGGGGCCGAGCACCGGGGAGCTGTTTTTT
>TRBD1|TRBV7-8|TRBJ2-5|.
CASTKGGQGTLPGTQYF
TGTGCCAGCACGAAGGGGGGACAGGGCACCCTCCCGGGGACCCAGTACTTC
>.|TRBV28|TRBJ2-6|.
CASSFSGANVLTF
TGTGCCAGCAGCTTCTCTGGGGCCAACGTCCTGACTTTC
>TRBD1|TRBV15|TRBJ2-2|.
CATSREQGANTGELFF
TGTGCCACCAGCAGAGAACAGGGGGCGAACACCGGGGAGCTGTTTTTT
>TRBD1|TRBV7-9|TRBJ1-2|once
CASSPPQGGTGPDGYTF
TGTGCCAGCAGCCCCCCCCAGGGTGGGACAGGGCCGGATGGCTACACCTTC
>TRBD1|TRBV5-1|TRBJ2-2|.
CASSYDRDGAGELFF
TGCGCCAGCAGCTACGACAGGGACGGGGCCGGGGAGCTGTTTTTT
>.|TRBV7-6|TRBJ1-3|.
CASSSELGGYGNTIYF
TGTGCCAGCAGCTCGGAACTTGGGGGCTATGGAAACACCATATATTTT
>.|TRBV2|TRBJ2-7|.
CASSVGRGGEQYF
TGTGCCAGCAGTGTAGGGCGGGGTGGAGAGCAGTACTTC
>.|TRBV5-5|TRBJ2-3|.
CASSPDKQLSTDTQYF
TGTGCCAGCAGCCCCGATAAGCAACTAAGCACAGATACGCAGTATTTT
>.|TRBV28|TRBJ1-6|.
CASRPGRGLSSPLHF
TGTGCCAGCAGACCAGGGAGGGGGTTGAGTTCACCCCTCCACTTT
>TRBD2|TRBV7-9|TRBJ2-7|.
CASSSAGEGLYEQYF
TGTGCCAGCAGCTCCGCGGGAGAGGGGCTCTACGAGCAGTACTTC
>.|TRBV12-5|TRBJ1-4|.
CASGPTGRVDEKLFF
TGTGCTAGTGGTCCAACGGGGAGGGTAGATGAAAAACTGTTTTTT
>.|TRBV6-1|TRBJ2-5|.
CASTTYGGGGETQYF
TGTGCCAGCACCACGTATGGGGGGGGCGGGGAGACCCAGTACTTC
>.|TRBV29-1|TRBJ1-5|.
CSVALPGSSNQPQHF
TGCAGCGTTGCCCTTCCGGGGAGCTCCAATCAGCCCCAGCATTTT